This T cell receptor beta chain was recovered during a study of blood T cells in healthy people across ages. The authors ran a second PCR of roughly 6 to 12 cycles using a sample-barcoded 5' primer and a J-beta primer mix. TCRdb independently ran MiXCR on the 5' RACE reads; one entry per CDR3 protein. In the table there are 1.5 million to 1.8 million distinct CDR3 sequences, approximately 43% of which are singletons. The V and J ends lost 5 bases and 6 bases respectively, with 16 bases between them. The germline gives CDR1 SEHNR, CDR2 FQNEAQ (reference sequence). The CDR3 is 14 amino acids. The study drew donors from healthy Caucasian individuals in Russia aged about 6 to 90. This clonotype appeared many times.

V gene TRBV7-9 combines with J gene TRBJ1-2; D is unresolved. The sample was blood. The sequence came from a woman younger than 30 in good health. The DNA for the CDR3 is TGTGCCAGCAGCGCAACTACCGGACGGGATGGCTACACCTTC. Its translation: CASSATTGRDGYTF.